One and the same sample provided the 7 T cell receptor beta chains below, sequenced in a study of technical replicates of blood from a handful of donors (dated by TCRdb to the late 2010s). Libraries were constructed by the immunoSEQ multiplex PCR assay. Drawn from immuneACCESS, this table holds only the in-frame rearrangements with V and J called that TCRdb kept. Clones are partly lost; checked studies trace under half to an unresolved V gene and leave the rest unexplained. The sample data list about 73,000 clones, and 93% of these were observed just once. The ten largest clones add up to 0.2% to 0.3% of the sample. Sequencing used T cells isolated from PBMCs. The receptors here all came from a human donor in good health.

The rearrangement joins TRBV29-1 to TRBJ2-7; 9 nucleotides line up with TRBD1. Germline CDR1 is SQVTM and CDR2 is ANQGSEA. J lost 4 bases, V lost 2 bases, and 6 bases had no gene match. The CDR3 loop spans 14 amino acids. The CDR3 DNA reads as TGCAGCGTTGAAAGTCCCGGGACAGGGTACGAGCAGTACTTC. Translating it yields CSVESPGTGYEQYF.

The chain couples TRBV5-4 to TRBJ2-1; the D gene is possibly TRBD2 (5 bases). The germline V and J ends were trimmed by 0 bases and 16 bases, with 14 bases remaining between them. The CDR3 loop spans 12 amino acids. CDR1 is SGHNT, CDR2 YYREEE, per germline (reference sequence). CDR3 amino acids: CASSLAGDGEFF. CDR3 nucleotides: TGTGCCAGCAGCTTGGCCGGGGATGGGGAATTCTTC.

This clone came up once. This chain uses TRBV19 with TRBJ1-4; a possible D gene is TRBD1 (6 bases). Per the germline V gene, CDR1 is LNHDA and CDR2 is SQIVND (reference sequence). Trimming pared 6 bases from V and 0 bases from J, leaving 11 bases between. The CDR3 has 15 residues. The DNA for the CDR3 is TGTGCCAGTAGCACAGGGACCGCAACTAATGAAAAACTGTTTTTT. Protein product: CASSTGTATNEKLFF.

Only a few counts were recorded for this clone. The rearrangement joins TRBV2 to TRBJ2-7; D might be TRBD1 (6 bases). Looked up from germline, CDR1 is SNHLY and CDR2 is FYNNEI. The CDR3 runs to 13 residues. V gave up 5 bases and J gave up 3 bases, with 11 bases separating them. The DNA for the CDR3 is TGTGCCAGCAGTACTACAGGGTACTACGAGCAGTACTTC. Translating gives CASSTTGYYEQYF.

The rearrangement joins TRBV2 to TRBJ2-7; 8 bases map to TRBD2. Trimming at V came to 7 bases and at J to 4 bases, leaving 6 bases not matched to a gene. This CDR3 is built from 13 residues. Germline CDR1 and CDR2: SNHLY and FYNNEI. The DNA of the CDR3 is TGTGCCAGCACGGGACTAGATAGATACGAGCAGTACTTC. It translates to CASTGLDRYEQYF.

The rearrangement joins TRBV27 to TRBJ2-1; a weak D match, TRBD2 (5 bases). Germline V gives CDR1 MNHEY, CDR2 SMNVEV (reference sequence). With 3 bases removed from V and 6 bases from J, the gap between germline ends came to 9 bases. There are 13 residues in the CDR3. The CDR3 nucleotides read TGTGCCAGCAGTTTGTCAGAGGGCAATGAGCAGTTCTTC. Protein product: CASSLSEGNEQFF.

This chain connects TRBV7-8 to TRBJ1-2; tentative D call: TRBD1 (6 bases). This CDR3 region has 13 residues. CDR1 and CDR2 (germline): SGHVS, FQNEAQ. V was shortened by 0 bases and J by 8 bases, with 10 bases between the two germline ends. CDR3 coding DNA: TGTGCCAGCAGCTTAGCGACAGGAGAGGGCTACACCTTC. This codes for CASSLATGEGYTF.